These 5 T cell receptor beta chains were sequenced from one sample in a study of T cells in Graves' hyperthyroidism and ophthalmopathy (dated by TCRdb to between 2017 and 2020). Receptors were amplified or captured by multiplex PCR. Sequencing relied on an Illumina HiSeq 2000. Amplification of TCR beta CDR3 regions was carried out from RNA transcripts. For the first round of RT-PCR on the TCR CDR3, the HTBI primer set was used together with the Qiagen OneStep RT-PCR kit. TCRdb trimmed public reads at Q25 via fastp, called clones via MiXCR and kept in-frame beta chains. Rows are combined by CDR3 protein, so each entry shows the most common genes and DNA. Counted in this sample were hundreds of thousands of distinct CDR3 sequences; just under 45% of them appeared once. Less than 9% of the sample is in the top ten clones. The sequenced material came from peripheral blood or thyroid tissue (not recorded which). The receptor set was obtained from an adult man with Graves' disease, either hyperthyroidism or ophthalmopathy (not recorded which).

This clonotype was observed a few times. This sequence joins TRBV7-2 and TRBJ1-5; D may be TRBD1 (5 bases). There are 15 residues in the CDR3. CDR1 SGHTA and CDR2 FQGNSA come from the germline V gene. The V end was cut by 4 bases, the J end by 7 bases, with 17 bases between. The CDR3 sequence: CASSSGSGVKQPQHF. For the CDR3, the DNA is TGTGCCAGCAGCTCTGGGTCGGGGGTTAAGCAGCCCCAGCATTTT.

As for this clonotype: A much more abundant neighbour one base away suggests this may be a read error. This chain links TRBV7-2 with TRBJ1-3, with D hard to call. Germline lookup yields CDR1 SGHTA and CDR2 FQGNSA. The CDR3 runs to 15 residues. The CDR3 DNA reads TGTGCCAGCAACTTAGGAGGGTCGTCTGGAAACACCATATATTTT. Its translation: CASNLGGSSGNTIYF.

The chain uses TRBV7-9 and TRBJ1-2; 7 bases align to TRBD1. From germline, CDR1 is SEHNR and CDR2 FQNEAQ (reference sequence). The V and J ends lost 4 bases and 5 bases, in that order; junction bases with no gene match: 7. There are 14 residues in the CDR3. CDR3 protein: CASSSPGGWYGYTF. DNA of the CDR3: TGTGCCAGCAGCTCCCCAGGGGGATGGTATGGCTACACCTTC.

Many counts were recorded for this clonotype. The V call is TRBV2, the J call TRBJ1-3; 8 bases align to TRBD1. CDR3 length equals 13 residues. The germline V gene encodes CDR1 SNHLY and CDR2 FYNNEI. Trimming cost V 8 bases and J 4 bases; bases outside gene matches: 4. This CDR3 is CASRQGIGNTIYF. The CDR3 nucleotides read TGTGCCAGCCGACAGGGGATCGGAAACACCATATATTTT.

This chain links TRBV19 with TRBJ1-5; 9 bases are shared with TRBD1. The V gene end was trimmed by 3 bases and the J gene end by 7 bases; junction bases not matched to a gene: 4. This CDR3 is built from 14 residues. From germline, CDR1 is LNHDA and CDR2 SQIVND (reference sequence). The CDR3 loop reads CASSMGTGRQPQHF. In DNA, the CDR3 is TGTGCCAGTAGTATGGGGACAGGGAGGCAGCCCCAGCATTTT.